This TCR beta chain emerged from a study of shared clonotypes between healthy human individuals. Study in general: Every donor yielded three CD4 naive, three CD4 memory, two CD8 naive and one CD8 memory plate. Notes on the study in general: Shared clonotypes: about 5% naive CD4, around 3.7% naive CD8, under 2.5% memory CD4, approximately 0.4% memory CD8.

This CDR3 spans 12 amino acids. CDR1 is SNHLY, CDR2 FYNNEI, per germline. V was shortened by 5 bases and J by 4 bases, with 9 bases between the two germline ends. The authors distributed each subset's genomic DNA evenly over several immunoSEQ plates. The assay was immunoSEQ multiplex PCR, and TCRdb's table has in-frame clones only and misses some. The repertoire holds some 200,000 clones, just over 65% seen once, with 8.5% to 14% in the top ten. Donors were Caucasian adults residing in Nashville, Tennessee, USA. This clone was detected only a few times. Its antigen is not identified. The receptor's source is a man younger than 40 in good health. The chain has TRBV2 and TRBJ2-7; the D gene is possibly TRBD2 (6 bases). Sequenced: memory CD4+ T cells sorted from blood. The subset is: CD45RA-negative fraction. CDR3 region: CASSPEGYEQYF. The CDR3 nucleotides read TGTGCCAGCAGTCCGGAGGGGTACGAGCAGTACTTC.